The next 29 T cell receptor beta chains were all read from a single sample in a study of T cells in Graves' hyperthyroidism and ophthalmopathy. RNA transcripts yielded amplified TCR beta CDR3 regions. An initial round of RT-PCR targeting the TCR CDR3 relied on the HTBI primer set. TCRdb redid the calling of the multiplex PCR reads with MiXCR, one entry per CDR3 protein. The sample carries more than 500,000 distinct CDR3 sequences, over 45% recorded once. The sequencing sample was made of peripheral blood or thyroid tissue (not recorded which). These receptors all come from an adult woman with Graves' disease, either hyperthyroidism or ophthalmopathy (not recorded which).

For the CDR3, the DNA is TGTGCCAGCAGCTTAGCCCAAAGCTCCTACGAGCAGTACTTC. Translated: CASSLAQSSYEQYF. The rearrangement joins TRBV7-7 to TRBJ2-7; D ambiguous. CDR1 SSHAT and CDR2 FNYEAQ come from the germline V gene (reference sequence). The CDR3 extends over 14 amino acids. V was shortened by 0 bases and J by 0 bases, with 6 bases between the two germline ends.

The CDR3 reads CATSDLLNQPQHF. The CDR3 DNA sequence: TGTGCCACCAGTGATTTGCTCAATCAGCCCCAGCATTTT. This sequence joins TRBV24-1 and TRBJ1-5; D is uncertain. Germline V gives CDR1 KGHDR, CDR2 SFDVKD. V was pared by 0 bases and J by 3 bases, with 2 bases between. The CDR3 runs to 13 residues.

This clonotype was detected ten times or more. The chain links TRBV19 to TRBJ1-5; D uncertain. The germline gives CDR1 LNHDA, CDR2 SQIVND (reference sequence). V was clipped by 6 bases and J by 9 bases, with 24 bases between them. This CDR3 spans 16 amino acids. The CDR3 sequence: CASRSGLRRTNGPQHF. The CDR3, as DNA: TGTGCCAGTAGATCAGGACTCCGAAGAACAAATGGGCCCCAGCATTTT.

The CDR3 loop reads CASNVGGSNQPQHF. In DNA, the CDR3 is TGTGCCAGCAACGTGGGGGGGTCCAATCAGCCCCAGCATTTT. The rearrangement links TRBV2 to TRBJ1-5, with D perhaps TRBD1 (5 bases). Trimming stripped 7 bases from V and 3 bases from J, with 13 bases between. This CDR3 region has 14 residues. Germline lookup yields CDR1 SNHLY and CDR2 FYNNEI. Looking up the rest from reference TRBV2 and TRBJ1-5 gives the full variable domain: EPEVTQTPSHQVTQMGQEVILRCVPISNHLYFYWYRQILGQKVEFLVSFYNNEISEKSEIFDDQFSVERPDGSNFTLKIRSTKLEDSAMYFCASNVGGSNQPQHFGDGTRLSIL.

V usage is TRBV7-9 and J usage is TRBJ1-1; weak D call: TRBD1 (5 bases). The CDR3 has 10 residues. CDR1 SEHNR and CDR2 FQNEAQ come from the germline V gene (reference sequence). V lost 5 bases to trimming and J lost 11 bases, with 9 bases between them. The CDR3 protein is CASSHRDAFF. DNA for the CDR3: TGTGCCAGCAGCCACCGGGACGCTTTCTTT.

The chain joins TRBV20-1 to TRBJ2-5; TRBD1 matches 11 bases. Germline V gene sequence: CDR1 DFQATT, CDR2 SNEGSKA (reference sequence). With V trimmed by 2 bases and J by 1 base, 3 bases remained unmatched. This CDR3 has 15 amino acids. The CDR3 sequence: CSARLGTGGQETQYF. CDR3 DNA: TGCAGTGCTAGACTCGGGACAGGGGGCCAAGAGACCCAGTACTTC.

This chain links TRBV3-1 with TRBJ1-6; 7 bases align to TRBD1. Germline values: CDR1 LGHDT, CDR2 YNNKEL (reference sequence). This CDR3 comprises 15 residues. The junction had 4 bases not matched to a gene; V was cut back by 8 bases and J by 0 bases. CDR3 residues: CASQGESSYNSPLHF. CDR3 in DNA: TGTGCCAGCCAGGGGGAGAGCTCCTATAATTCACCCCTCCACTTT.

There are a few counts of this clonotype. The V and J genes are TRBV3-2 and TRBJ1-4; the table calls TRBD1, which could not be checked here. TRBV3-2 is described as a pseudogene. This CDR3 contains 14 residues. CDR3 residues: CASSRREGGQKLFF. CDR3 coding DNA: TGTGCCAGCAGCCGAAGGGAGGGGGGCCAAAAACTGTTTTTT.

CDR3 loop: CASRGQGLSNQPQHF. The DNA of the CDR3 is TGTGCCAGCAGAGGACAGGGACTTAGCAATCAGCCCCAGCATTTT. The V gene is TRBV2, the J gene TRBJ1-5; TRBD1 matches 8 bases. The trim removed 6 bases at V and 0 bases at J, leaving 4 bases unmatched. This CDR3 region has 15 residues. Germline V gene data show CDR1 as SNHLY and CDR2 as FYNNEI.

This clonotype was detected once. The chain uses TRBV5-1 and TRBJ1-1; unclear D gene. This CDR3 contains 14 residues. V was clipped by 2 bases and J by 0 bases, with 8 bases between them. Per germline, CDR1 SGHRS and CDR2 YFSETQ. In DNA, the CDR3 is TGCGCCAGCAGCTTAGCCGAGGTGAACACTGAAGCTTTCTTT. Protein sequence: CASSLAEVNTEAFF.

The chain couples TRBV20-1 to TRBJ1-6; no clear D. The V end lost 0 bases, the J end lost 11 bases, and 20 bases lay between the germline ends. The CDR3 has 16 residues. Germline values: CDR1 DFQATT, CDR2 SNEGSKA (reference sequence). The CDR3 coding sequence is TGCAGTGCTAGAGAAATAGCGGGTGTAGCAGGAACACCCCTCCACTTT. This gives the protein CSAREIAGVAGTPLHF.

This clonotype showed up many times. CDR3 sequence: CAISESPLGNQPQHF. CDR3 bases: TGTGCCATCAGTGAGTCCCCGTTGGGCAATCAGCCCCAGCATTTT. The chain has TRBV10-3 and TRBJ1-5; D remains ambiguous. Per germline, CDR1 ENHRY and CDR2 SYGVKD. The V and J ends lost 0 bases and 2 bases respectively, with 8 bases between them. The CDR3 is made up of 15 amino acids.

The chain couples TRBV29-1 to TRBJ2-1; D possibly corresponds to TRBD2 (6 bases). This CDR3 comprises 14 residues. Trimming cost V 8 bases and J 3 bases, with 17 bases left between them. CDR1 is SQVTM and CDR2 is ANQGSEA in the germline V gene. The CDR3 DNA is TGCAGCTACTGGGCCGGAGGGGACTACAATGAGCAGTTCTTC. Amino acids: CSYWAGGDYNEQFF.

The table lists this clonotype with a few counts. It may be a read error: a sequence one base away is much more abundant. The rearrangement uses TRBV2 and TRBJ2-7; D gene unclear. The length of the CDR3 is 15 residues. The germline V gene has CDR1 SNHLY and CDR2 FYNNEI. V dropped 5 bases and J dropped 4 bases, with 18 bases sitting between them. The CDR3 DNA is TGTGCCAGCAGTCCCGGAAGACACCCAACGTACGAGCAGTACTTC. Translated, it gives CASSPGRHPTYEQYF.

In this sample, this clonotype turned up a few times. The chain joins TRBV29-1 to TRBJ1-2; no clear D gene. Germline V gives CDR1 SQVTM, CDR2 ANQGSEA. The CDR3 length is 13 residues. The V end was cut by 3 bases, the J end by 2 bases, with 10 bases between. DNA of the CDR3: TGCAGCGTTGAGGCCGGAGTAAACTATGGCTACACCTTC. This translates into CSVEAGVNYGYTF.

The chain has TRBV10-3 and TRBJ1-1, with a possible D match to TRBD1 (6 bases). V was pared by 3 bases and J by 4 bases, with 9 bases between. CDR3 size: 13 residues. Germline V gene sequence: CDR1 ENHRY, CDR2 SYGVKD. The CDR3 nucleotides read TGTGCCATCAGTGATAGGGGGTCCACTGAAGCTTTCTTT. It specifies CAISDRGSTEAFF.

This clonotype showed up many times. This rearrangement joins TRBV6-6 to TRBJ1-2; D unresolved. Germline V gene sequence: CDR1 MNHNY, CDR2 SVGAGI (reference sequence). Trimming shortened V by 8 bases and J by 5 bases, and 18 bases separated the two germline ends. The CDR3 is made up of 14 amino acids. The CDR3 loop reads CASQNRRTGYGYTF. The DNA of the CDR3 is TGTGCCAGCCAAAACCGCAGGACGGGGTATGGCTACACCTTC.

The chain carries TRBV6-1 and TRBJ2-7; D is tentatively TRBD1 or TRBD2 (5 bases each). The CDR3 has 15 amino acids. The ends were cut back, 6 bases at V and 1 base at J, with 16 bases in the middle. Germline loops: CDR1 MNHNS, CDR2 SASEGT. The CDR3 coding sequence is TGTGCCAGCAGCCAAGATCGATGGGGGTCCTACGAGCAGTACTTC. The encoded protein is CASSQDRWGSYEQYF.

This clonotype has at least ten counts. The rearrangement links TRBV11-2 to TRBJ2-5; 7 bases are a match to TRBD2. The CDR3 is 16 amino acids. Trimming removed 1 base from V and 6 bases from J; junction bases left unmatched: 11. Germline V gives CDR1 SGHAT, CDR2 FQNNGV. The CDR3 sequence is CASSLVAGAPPQTQYF. The CDR3 DNA is TGTGCCAGCAGCTTAGTGGCGGGAGCCCCCCCGCAGACCCAGTACTTC.

Note on this clonotype: One end of the junction varies from germline; a read error may be responsible. The V call is TRBV19, the J call TRBJ1-5, with 9 bases fitting TRBD1. The CDR3 covers 17 residues. Germline V lookup: CDR1 LNHDA, CDR2 SQIVND (reference sequence). The CDR3 nucleotides are TGTGCCAGTAGTTGGGGACAGGGTCCCTATAGCAGTCAGCCTCAGCATTTT. This translates into CASSWGQGPYSSQPQHF.

The chain is built from TRBV7-2 and TRBJ1-5; unclear D gene. CDR3 length: 15 amino acids. Germline lookup yields CDR1 SGHTA and CDR2 FQGNSA. Trimming stripped 2 bases from V and 6 bases from J, with 14 bases between. The CDR3 sequence is CASSLIWAAGQPQHF. DNA for the CDR3: TGTGCCAGCAGCTTAATCTGGGCTGCCGGTCAGCCCCAGCATTTT.

Only a few counts were recorded for this clonotype. The gene calls are TRBV29-1 and TRBJ1-5; tentative D call: TRBD1 (5 bases). This CDR3 contains 12 residues. Looked up from germline, CDR1 is SQVTM and CDR2 is ANQGSEA. The V and J ends lost 7 bases and 6 bases respectively, with 13 bases between them. CDR3 bases: TGCAGCGCCCAGAAAGGGACTCAGCCCCAGCATTTT. Translating it yields CSAQKGTQPQHF.

This clonotype was seen more than once but under ten times. This chain's CDR3 is CASRSFSSGNTIYF. The CDR3 nucleotides read TGCGCCAGCAGATCCTTCTCATCTGGAAACACCATATATTTT. V and J are TRBV5-1 and TRBJ1-3, with D uncertain. Germline V gene data show CDR1 as SGHRS and CDR2 as YFSETQ. This CDR3 has 14 amino acids. The V gene lost 5 bases and the J gene lost 1 base, with 10 bases spanning the gap.

This clonotype was recorded many times. The V gene is TRBV2, the J gene TRBJ2-7; D perhaps matches TRBD2 (5 bases). The CDR3 spans 13 residues. Between the trimmed V and J ends, which lost 3 bases and 4 bases, there was a span of 10 bases. CDR1 and CDR2 from the germline V gene are SNHLY and FYNNEI. The CDR3 sequence: CASSDTAAYEQYF. In DNA form, the CDR3 reads TGTGCCAGCAGTGATACAGCGGCGTACGAGCAGTACTTC.

This sequence joins TRBV7-2 and TRBJ1-2; 7 nucleotides line up with TRBD1. The germline V gene has CDR1 SGHTA and CDR2 FQGNSA. The ends lost 3 bases at V and 4 bases at J; junction bases unmatched: 8. The length of the CDR3 is 15 residues. The CDR3 DNA follows: TGTGCCAGCAGCTTGCTACAGGGGCCCAGCTATGGCTACACCTTC. Its protein product is CASSLLQGPSYGYTF.

With regard to this clonotype: Relative to the germline gene, one junction end is altered; a read error may explain this. The chain employs TRBV29-1 and TRBJ1-2, with D perhaps matching TRBD1 (6 bases). This CDR3 comprises 13 residues. Germline assignment: CDR1 SQVTM and CDR2 ANQGSEA. CDR3 DNA sequence: TGCAGCGTTGGAAAGGGAGGGGGATATGGTTACACCTTC. Translated, it gives CSVGKGGGYGYTF. Based on the CDR3 plus reference TRBV29-1 and TRBJ1-2, the full variable domain is SAVISQKPSRDICQRGTSLTIQCQVDSQVTMMFWYRQQPGQSLTLIATANQGSEATYESGFVIDKFPISRPNLTFSTLTVSNMSPEDSSIYLCSVGKGGGYGYTFGSGTRLTVV.

The chain combines TRBV6-1 with TRBJ2-5; 7 bases line up with TRBD2. The CDR3 has 13 amino acids. V was pared by 6 bases and J by 7 bases, with 8 bases of the junction left unmatched. Germline CDR1 reads MNHNS; CDR2 reads SASEGT. The CDR3 nucleotides read TGTGCCAGCAGGGTAGCGGGCGGTGGGACCCAGTACTTC. It is translated as CASRVAGGGTQYF.

This clonotype was picked up a small number of times. The genes are TRBV29-1 and TRBJ2-5; D is uncertain. This CDR3 has 14 residues. Germline CDR1 and CDR2: SQVTM and ANQGSEA. The V gene lost 4 bases and the J gene lost 2 bases, with 14 bases spanning the gap. The CDR3 region is CSVVSQREQETQYF. The CDR3 DNA sequence: TGCAGCGTTGTCTCCCAGCGCGAGCAAGAGACCCAGTACTTC.

The sample holds many counts of this clonotype. The chain carries TRBV5-4 and TRBJ2-5, with D uncertain. The V end lost 0 bases, the J end lost 3 bases, and 6 bases lay between the germline ends. This CDR3 has 13 residues. In germline, CDR1 is SGHNT, CDR2 YYREEE (reference sequence). The CDR3 loop is CASSLEAKETQYF. DNA for the CDR3: TGTGCCAGCAGCTTGGAGGCCAAAGAGACCCAGTACTTC. Supplemented by reference TRBV5-4 and TRBJ2-5, the full variable domain reads ETGVTQSPTHLIKTRGQQVTLRCSSQSGHNTVSWYQQALGQGPQFIFQYYREEENGRGNFPPRFSGLQFPNYSSELNVNALELDDSALYLCASSLEAKETQYFGPGTRLLVL.